The source of this T cell receptor (beta chain) is a study of cytomegalovirus exposure and HLA in healthy donors. The CDR3 is 17 residues long. Looked up from germline, CDR1 is MDHEN and CDR2 is SYDVKM. V lost 0 bases, J lost 5 bases, and 10 bases stayed unmatched. This clone was observed a single time. Its specificity is not known. Whole-study results and caveats: Some TCR beta chains (roughly 160 of them) were listed as cytomegalovirus-associated.

The PCR employed 60 Vbeta primers together with 13 Jbeta primers. Sequencing was performed with immunoSEQ multiplex PCR; in TCRdb, only in-frame clones are kept and a portion is missing. The sample records around 100,000 clones, 65% to 85% being singletons. The origin of this receptor is a man aged 50 to 59 in good health and CMV-seropositive. The chain uses TRBV28 and TRBJ2-7; 10 nucleotides agree with TRBD1. Sequenced: PBMCs. The CDR3 sequence is CASSLWDGDRGGNEQYF. The CDR3 DNA sequence: TGTGCCAGCAGTTTATGGGATGGGGACAGGGGAGGCAACGAGCAGTACTTC.